These 28 T cell receptor beta chains were sequenced from one sample in a study of cytomegalovirus exposure and HLA in healthy donors. Assay: immunoSEQ multiplex PCR; the TCRdb copy retains only in-frame clones and omits some. This table has around 260,000 clones, around 91% appearing once. Sequenced sample: PBMCs. These receptors were taken from a woman under 40 in good health and CMV-seronegative.

The CDR3 DNA sequence: TGTGCCAGCAGGGACAGCAACACTGAAGCTTTCTTT. Its translation is CASRDSNTEAFF. The chain has TRBV6-5 and TRBJ1-1; D might be TRBD1 (6 bases). This CDR3 is 12 amino acids long. V lost 6 bases and J lost 2, with 7 bases in between. Germline loops: CDR1 MNHEY, CDR2 SVGAGI.

This rearrangement joins TRBV6-6 to TRBJ2-1; a possible D gene is TRBD1 (5 bases). In germline, CDR1 is MNHNY, CDR2 SVGAGI (reference sequence). The CDR3 has 13 amino acids. Between the trimmed V and J ends, which lost 5 bases and 7 bases, there was a span of 12 bases. The CDR3 region is CASSNGHRNEQFF. Written as DNA, the CDR3 is TGTGCCAGCAGTAACGGACATAGGAATGAGCAGTTCTTC.

The V and J genes are TRBV2 and TRBJ1-4; tentatively, D is TRBD1 (6 bases). The ends were cut back, 1 base at V and 7 bases at J, with 13 bases in the middle. The germline V gene encodes CDR1 SNHLY and CDR2 FYNNEI. The CDR3 contains 15 residues. The CDR3 region has the DNA TGTGCCAGCAGTGAAGTATCAGGGGCCGGTGAAAAACTGTTTTTT. Translation gives CASSEVSGAGEKLFF.

J is TRBJ2-7 and V is TRBV27; the D is unclear. Trimming removed 5 bases from V and 8 bases from J, with 13 bases in between. The CDR3 spans 12 residues. The germline CDR1 and CDR2 sequences are MNHEY and SMNVEV (reference sequence). For the CDR3, the DNA is TGTGCCAGCAGTCCGTCGGTATACCAGCAGTACTTC. It is translated as CASSPSVYQQYF.

The chain's CDR3 is CASSQTYLAGASTDTQYF. The CDR3 bases are TGTGCCAGCAGCCAAACTTACTTAGCGGGAGCCTCCACAGATACGCAGTATTTT. The chain is built from TRBV4-2 and TRBJ2-3; TRBD2 aligns across 9 bases. The germline CDR1 and CDR2 sequences are LGHNA and YNFKEQ. The junction had 11 bases not matched to a gene; V was cut back by 2 bases and J by 2 bases. The CDR3 totals 18 residues.

V and J are TRBV6-4 and TRBJ2-2; D unresolved. This CDR3 has 13 amino acids. From germline, CDR1 is MRHNA and CDR2 SNTAGT. The germline V and J ends were trimmed by 2 bases and 5 bases, with 6 bases remaining between them. The CDR3: CASSDGETGELFF. CDR3 DNA: TGTGCCAGCAGTGACGGTGAAACCGGGGAGCTGTTTTTT.

This sequence joins TRBV5-1 and TRBJ2-7; D possibly corresponds to TRBD2 (5 bases). The V gene's germline CDR1 is SGHRS and CDR2 YFSETQ. CDR3 length: 14 residues. V lost 2 bases and J lost 2, with 11 bases in between. CDR3 bases: TGCGCCAGCAGCTTTACGACCGGGGCCTACGAGCAGTACTTC. Its protein product is CASSFTTGAYEQYF. Using reference TRBV5-1 and TRBJ2-7 for the parts outside the CDR3, the full variable domain is KAGVTQTPRYLIKTRGQQVTLSCSPISGHRSVSWYQQTPGQGLQFLFEYFSETQRNKGNFPGRFSGRQFSNSRSEMNVSTLELGDSALYLCASSFTTGAYEQYFGPGTRLTVT.

The rearrangement joins TRBV11-2 to TRBJ2-7, with D tentatively TRBD1 (5 bases). Germline V gives CDR1 SGHAT, CDR2 FQNNGV. The V gene lost 7 bases and the J gene lost 2 bases, with 15 bases spanning the gap. This CDR3 comprises 14 residues. CDR3 region: CASTLIRGAYEQYF. CDR3 nucleotides: TGTGCCAGCACCCTAATTAGGGGTGCCTACGAGCAGTACTTC.

The chain joins TRBV5-1 to TRBJ2-7, with 8 bases identical to TRBD1. Germline loops: CDR1 SGHRS, CDR2 YFSETQ. V lost 6 bases to trimming and J lost 1 base; unmatched junction nucleotides: 3. This CDR3 region has 13 residues. CDR3 region: CASMGQESYEQYF. CDR3 coding DNA: TGCGCCAGCATGGGACAGGAGTCCTACGAGCAGTACTTC.

The chain has TRBV29-1 and TRBJ2-5; D unclear. CDR1 and CDR2 (germline): SQVTM, ANQGSEA. Trimming removed 5 bases at V and 8 bases at J, with 12 bases between. This CDR3 has 11 amino acids. CDR3 DNA sequence: TGCAGCGTTCTCTTTCCGGGCACCCAGTACTTC. Protein product: CSVLFPGTQYF. The full variable domain, with the rest looked up from reference TRBV29-1 and TRBJ2-5, is SAVISQKPSRDICQRGTSLTIQCQVDSQVTMMFWYRQQPGQSLTLIATANQGSEATYESGFVIDKFPISRPNLTFSTLTVSNMSPEDSSIYLCSVLFPGTQYFGPGTRLLVL.

In this sample, this clone turned up once. V and J are TRBV7-6 and TRBJ2-1; the match to TRBD1 covers 11 bases. The CDR3 is 16 residues long. V was pared by 1 base and J by 7 bases, with 6 bases of the junction left unmatched. Germline values: CDR1 SGHVS, CDR2 FNYEAQ. Here the CDR3 reads CASSLVGTGGGNEQFF. CDR3 in DNA: TGTGCCAGCAGCTTAGTGGGGACAGGGGGGGGTAATGAGCAGTTCTTC.

This rearrangement joins TRBV27 to TRBJ1-2; possible D gene TRBD1, 5 bases. CDR1 is MNHEY, CDR2 SMNVEV, per germline (reference sequence). CDR3 length: 15 amino acids. V gave up 5 bases and J gave up 4 bases, with 17 bases separating them. The CDR3 reads CASSPGPAPGYGYTF. DNA of the CDR3: TGTGCCAGCAGTCCGGGACCGGCCCCGGGCTATGGCTACACCTTC.

The rearrangement uses TRBV5-1 and TRBJ2-1, with D unclear. This CDR3 is 15 amino acids long. Per the germline V gene, CDR1 is SGHRS and CDR2 is YFSETQ. V was cut by 0 bases and J by 6 bases, with 13 bases left in between. The CDR3 coding sequence is TGCGCCAGCAGCTTGGTACAGACTCCGACCAATGAGCAGTTCTTC. Residues: CASSLVQTPTNEQFF.

The V call is TRBV6-5, the J call TRBJ2-7, with TRBD1 matching 10 bases. Germline lookup yields CDR1 MNHEY and CDR2 SVGAGI. The V gene end was trimmed by 6 bases and the J gene end by 2 bases; junction bases not matched to a gene: 7. CDR3 length: 15 residues. CDR3 in amino acids: CASRRPGTGAYEQYF. DNA for the CDR3: TGTGCCAGCAGAAGGCCGGGGACAGGGGCCTACGAGCAGTACTTC.

The chain joins TRBV5-6 to TRBJ2-1, with 8 bases matching TRBD2. The CDR3 spans 16 residues. V gave up 1 base and J gave up 10 bases; unmatched junction bases: 13. Per germline, CDR1 SGHDT and CDR2 YYEEEE. The CDR3 sequence is CASSLLGSGASREQFF. The CDR3 DNA is TGTGCCAGCAGCTTGTTGGGTAGCGGGGCTTCTCGGGAGCAGTTCTTC. Full variable domain (missing parts from reference TRBV5-6 and TRBJ2-1): DAGVTQSPTHLIKTRGQQVTLRCSPKSGHDTVSWYQQALGQGPQFIFQYYEEEERQRGNFPDRFSGHQFPNYSSELNVNALLLGDSALYLCASSLLGSGASREQFFGPGTRLTVL.

The chain joins TRBV11-3 to TRBJ1-2, with a tentative D call TRBD1 (5 bases). This CDR3 spans 14 amino acids. In germline, CDR1 is SGHNT, CDR2 YENEEA. V was trimmed by 0 bases and J by 8 bases, leaving 13 bases between them. CDR3 nucleotide sequence: TGTGCCAGCAGCTTAGAAGGCGCGGGGACGGGCTACACCTTC. Protein product: CASSLEGAGTGYTF.

This sequence joins TRBV5-4 and TRBJ1-1, with D uncertain. V lost 1 base and J 1 base, leaving 5 bases between the germline ends. This CDR3 region has 13 residues. Germline lookup yields CDR1 SGHNT and CDR2 YYREEE (reference sequence). In DNA form, the CDR3 reads TGTGCCAGCAGCTTGTCACAGAACACTGAAGCTTTCTTT. It specifies CASSLSQNTEAFF.

J is TRBJ2-1 and V is TRBV11-3, with D tentatively TRBD1 (7 bases). V lost 3 bases and J lost 4, with 16 bases in between. Germline V lookup: CDR1 SGHNT, CDR2 YENEEA. This CDR3 has 16 amino acids. DNA of the CDR3: TGTGCCAGCAGCTTCAATGTCAGGGGGACTTACAATGAGCAGTTCTTC. Translated, it gives CASSFNVRGTYNEQFF.

The chain combines TRBV5-1 with TRBJ2-5; 9 positions match TRBD1. CDR1 SGHRS and CDR2 YFSETQ come from the germline V gene. This CDR3 comprises 15 residues. With 0 bases clipped from V and 3 bases from J, the junction kept 3 bases outside the gene matches. The CDR3: CASSLAQGAEETQYF. The CDR3 DNA follows: TGCGCCAGCAGCTTGGCACAGGGGGCAGAAGAGACCCAGTACTTC.

The J gene is TRBJ1-1, the V gene TRBV4-3; a weak D match, TRBD1 (6 bases). The CDR3 contains 17 residues. CDR1 and CDR2 from the germline V gene are LGHNA and YSLEER. Trimming took 1 base from V and 1 from J, leaving 16 bases between them. The CDR3 loop is CASSQAGYRDKNTEAFF. In nucleotides, the CDR3 is TGCGCCAGCAGCCAAGCGGGGTATCGGGACAAGAACACTGAAGCTTTCTTT.

V usage is TRBV7-2 and J usage is TRBJ1-1; 7 positions match TRBD1. CDR1 is SGHTA and CDR2 is FQGNSA in the germline V gene. Trimming cost V 5 bases and J 8 bases; bases outside gene matches: 8. The CDR3 sequence is 13 residues long. The CDR3 is CASSPGTAWEAFF. In DNA, the CDR3 is TGTGCCAGCAGCCCCGGGACAGCCTGGGAAGCTTTCTTT.

The V and J genes are TRBV7-9 and TRBJ2-1; TRBD2 matches 7 bases. Germline V CDR1 and CDR2: SEHNR, FQNEAQ (reference sequence). The CDR3 runs to 15 residues. V lost 1 base, J lost 3 bases, and 3 bases stayed unmatched. The CDR3 DNA is TGTGCCAGCAGCTTAGGGAGCGGGGTCTACAATGAGCAGTTCTTC. Translated: CASSLGSGVYNEQFF.

The rearrangement uses TRBV18 and TRBJ1-1, with D uncertain. The V and J ends lost 1 base and 0 bases respectively, with 9 bases between them. This CDR3 contains 15 residues. CDR1 and CDR2 from the germline V gene are KGHSH and LQKENI. This chain's CDR3 is CASSPLDGMNTEAFF. The DNA for the CDR3 is TGTGCCAGCTCACCACTGGACGGGATGAACACTGAAGCTTTCTTT.

J is TRBJ2-7 and V is TRBV19; TRBD1 is a possible D gene (6 bases). Trimming stripped 3 bases from V and 2 bases from J, with 17 bases between. Looked up from germline, CDR1 is LNHDA and CDR2 is SQIVND (reference sequence). The CDR3 extends over 16 amino acids. CDR3 nucleotides: TGTGCCAGTAGTATCGCGTGGGACACCCTGACCTACGAGCAGTACTTC. This gives the protein CASSIAWDTLTYEQYF.

This rearrangement joins TRBV29-1 to TRBJ2-7, with no clear D. Germline CDR1 and CDR2: SQVTM and ANQGSEA. V was cut by 4 bases and J by 1 base, with 8 bases left in between. This CDR3 comprises 12 residues. The CDR3 bases are TGCAGCGTTGTTGACGGTTCCTACGAGCAGTACTTC. Amino acids: CSVVDGSYEQYF.

This chain links TRBV6-6 with TRBJ1-5, with D possibly TRBD1 on 6 matching bases. The V end lost 2 bases, the J end lost 3 bases, and 11 bases lay between the germline ends. Germline loops: CDR1 MNHNY, CDR2 SVGAGI (reference sequence). The CDR3 is 15 amino acids. The CDR3 coding sequence is TGTGCCAGCAGTTACGCCAGGGGAAACAATCAGCCCCAGCATTTT. Amino acids: CASSYARGNNQPQHF.

The J gene is TRBJ2-7, the V gene TRBV27; 9 bases are a match to TRBD1. The CDR3 runs 14 residues. Unmatched junction bases numbered 6, after V lost 8 bases and J lost 1 base. Germline values: CDR1 MNHEY, CDR2 SMNVEV (reference sequence). The DNA of the CDR3 is TGTGCCAGCGGTATAGGGACAGGGTCCTACGAGCAGTACTTC. It specifies CASGIGTGSYEQYF.

V usage is TRBV7-9 and J usage is TRBJ2-3; the D is unclear. CDR1 SEHNR and CDR2 FQNEAQ come from the germline V gene (reference sequence). The V end lost 8 bases, the J end lost 3 bases, and 9 bases lay between the germline ends. The CDR3 length is 12 residues. The CDR3 DNA reads TGTGCCAGCGGGATGGGAACAGATACGCAGTATTTT. Protein: CASGMGTDTQYF.